This T cell receptor (beta chain) was sequenced during a study of radiation and T cells in renal cell carcinoma (dated by TCRdb to about 2020). About the study as a whole: Samples were obtained from a clinical trial, in which 15 Gy stereotactic body radiation therapy was delivered to primary renal cell carcinomas and nephrectomy was performed 4 weeks later. In total, more than 50 samples underwent TCR beta sequencing: around 26 tumors plus 27 peripheral blood samples. A total of 4,016,671 unique CDR3 nucleotide sequences, encoding 2.5 million to 3 million unique CDR3 amino acid sequences, were found across all 50 or so samples. What the work shows at the level of the full study, not this receptor alone: Dynamics of the blood repertoire were not tracked past 4 weeks after treatment. Top tumor clonotypes rose in blood from baseline to 2 weeks post-radiation, then contracted by 4 weeks, suggesting transient expansion of tumor-resident clones. Because the trial had a single-armed design, the trial could not examine how radiation dose or scheduling affected the TCR repertoire. Because pretreatment tumor biopsies were not available, the study could not determine whether clonotypes were already present within the tumor at baseline.

A remark on this clone: Its target antigen remains unknown. No quality values exist for individual bases; no much larger clone is one base distant.

The meaning of the sample's time point label: baseline pretreatment blood. Read against the paper, the sample's treatment or condition label means: 15 Gy SBRT to primary tumor, nephrectomy 4 weeks later. To follow tumor-enriched clonotypes, serial peripheral blood was collected from radiation-treated patients at baseline and at 2 weeks and 4 weeks after SBRT. Every patient had renal cell carcinoma of clear cell pathology. The QIAamp DNA Blood Mini Kit (Qiagen) was used to prepare genomic DNA for TCR sequencing. Only samples passing all quality control checks were included in the analyses. The CDR3 contains 15 residues, cysteine and phenylalanine counted. CDR3 DNA is the only sequence kept; it has 45 bases, read in frame from the first base. The germline V gene supplies CDR1 ENHRY and CDR2 SYGVKD. V is clipped by 2 bases and J by 0 bases, and the sequence between their germline boundaries is 11 bases long.

TCR beta libraries were generated from genomic DNA with the immunoSEQ kit, following the manufacturer's recommendations. To prepare the libraries, a first multiplex PCR with proprietary primers was run, followed by a second PCR that added unique barcodes, and a bead cleanup was done after each round. A kit-provided positive control reaction and a negative control reaction were included in every sample batch. The final libraries were assessed on an Agilent 4200 TapeStation D1000 ScreenTape, pooled by volume, and quantified by qPCR. Sequencing ran on an Illumina NextSeq500 with a MidOutput 150-cycle cartridge, using 156 Read1 and 15 Index1 cycles with kit custom primers. The pooled library was loaded at 0.75 to 1 pM, with an approximately 19% PhiX control spiked in. As for the original processing: Vendor-processed data were analyzed in R, with a clonotype defined as all T cells sharing the same CDR3 nucleotide sequence. In the clone abundance analyses, frequencies in each sample were normalized to that sample's 10,000 most abundant clones. Public T cell clones, which averaged fewer than five per sample, were excluded before analysis. A difference in abundance of at least 32-fold between compartments was used to define tumor-enriched and baseline blood-enriched clonotypes. Clonotypes expanded or contracted between blood time points were identified with a beta-binomial differential abundance model. Tumor-blood repertoire similarity was measured with the Baroni-Urbani and Buser coefficient, and groups were compared using two-tailed Wilcoxon tests in R. TCRdb limited this immuneACCESS table to in-frame rearrangements with V and J called. A share of clones is missing; checked studies link under half to unresolved V genes, and the rest is unexplained. That table supplies the V and J calls and clone size; D and trimming were determined from the DNA. The sample has 130,000 or so clones on record, over 65% of them singletons. The top ten clonotypes cover roughly a quarter of the sample.

The chain employs TRBV10-3 and TRBJ2-7; D gene: possibly TRBD1, on 6 matching bases. This TCR was sampled from a woman aged 50 to 65 with renal cell carcinoma. The sequenced sample was blood, obtained from a patient whose treatment included radiotherapy and nephrectomy. The bases are TGTGCCATCAGTGAGGGGCAGGGGAGCTCCTACGAGCAGTACTTC. It is translated as CAISEGQGSSYEQYF.